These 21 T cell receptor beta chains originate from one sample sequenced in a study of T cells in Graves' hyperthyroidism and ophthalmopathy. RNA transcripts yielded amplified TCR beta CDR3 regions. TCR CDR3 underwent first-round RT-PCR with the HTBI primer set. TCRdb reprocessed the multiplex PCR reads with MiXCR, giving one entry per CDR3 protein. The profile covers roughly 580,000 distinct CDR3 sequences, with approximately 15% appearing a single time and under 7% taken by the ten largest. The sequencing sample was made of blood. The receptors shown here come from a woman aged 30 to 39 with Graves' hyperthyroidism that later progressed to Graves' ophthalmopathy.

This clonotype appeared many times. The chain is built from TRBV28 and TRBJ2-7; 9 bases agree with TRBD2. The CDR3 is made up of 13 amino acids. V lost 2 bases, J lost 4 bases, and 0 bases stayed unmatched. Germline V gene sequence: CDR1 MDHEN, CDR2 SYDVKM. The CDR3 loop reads CASSLTSGYEQYF. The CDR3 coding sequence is TGTGCCAGCAGTTTAACTAGCGGGTACGAGCAGTACTTC.

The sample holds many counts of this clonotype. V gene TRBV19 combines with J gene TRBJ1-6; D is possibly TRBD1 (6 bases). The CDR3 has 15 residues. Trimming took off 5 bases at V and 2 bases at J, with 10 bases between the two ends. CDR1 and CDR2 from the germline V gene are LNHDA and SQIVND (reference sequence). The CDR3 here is CASSPGDAYNSPLHF. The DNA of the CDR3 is TGTGCCAGTAGTCCAGGGGATGCCTATAATTCACCCCTCCACTTT.

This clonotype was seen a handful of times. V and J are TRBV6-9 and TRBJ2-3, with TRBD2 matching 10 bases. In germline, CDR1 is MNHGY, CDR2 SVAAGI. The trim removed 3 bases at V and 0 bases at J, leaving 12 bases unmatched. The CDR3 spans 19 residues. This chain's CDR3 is CASSYLRPAGGPSTDTQYF. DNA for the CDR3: TGTGCCAGCAGTTACCTCCGACCAGCGGGAGGGCCTAGCACAGATACGCAGTATTTT.

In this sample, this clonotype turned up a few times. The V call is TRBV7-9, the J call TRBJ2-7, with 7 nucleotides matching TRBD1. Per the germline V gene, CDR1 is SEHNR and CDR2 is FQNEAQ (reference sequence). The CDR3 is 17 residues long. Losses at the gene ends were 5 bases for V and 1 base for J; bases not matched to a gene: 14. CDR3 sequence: CASSLSTGTVLSYEQYF. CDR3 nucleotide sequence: TGTGCCAGCAGCCTCTCAACCGGGACAGTACTATCCTACGAGCAGTACTTC. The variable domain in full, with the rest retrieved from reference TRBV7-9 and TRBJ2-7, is DTGVSQNPRHKITKRGQNVTFRCDPISEHNRLYWYRQTLGQGPEFLTYFQNEAQLEKSRLLSDRFSAERPKGSFSTLEIQRTEQGDSAMYLCASSLSTGTVLSYEQYFGPGTRLTVT.

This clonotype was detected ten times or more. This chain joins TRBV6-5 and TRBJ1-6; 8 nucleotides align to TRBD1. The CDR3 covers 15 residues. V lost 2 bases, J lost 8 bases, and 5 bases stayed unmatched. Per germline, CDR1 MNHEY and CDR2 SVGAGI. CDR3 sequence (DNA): TGTGCCAGCAGTTACCGCGGGACAGGTTATTCACCCCTCCACTTT. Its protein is CASSYRGTGYSPLHF.

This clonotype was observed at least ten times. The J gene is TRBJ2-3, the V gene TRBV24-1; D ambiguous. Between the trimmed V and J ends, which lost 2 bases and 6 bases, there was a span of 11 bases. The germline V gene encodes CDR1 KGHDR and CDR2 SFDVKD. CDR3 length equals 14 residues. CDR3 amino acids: CATSDSVADDTQYF. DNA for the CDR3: TGTGCCACCAGTGATTCGGTGGCAGATGATACGCAGTATTTT.

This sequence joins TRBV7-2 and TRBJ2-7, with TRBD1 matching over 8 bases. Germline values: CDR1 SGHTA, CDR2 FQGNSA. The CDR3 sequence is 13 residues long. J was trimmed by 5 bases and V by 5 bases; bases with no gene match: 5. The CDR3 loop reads CASSQDREHEQYF. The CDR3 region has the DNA TGTGCCAGCAGCCAGGACAGGGAGCACGAGCAGTACTTC.

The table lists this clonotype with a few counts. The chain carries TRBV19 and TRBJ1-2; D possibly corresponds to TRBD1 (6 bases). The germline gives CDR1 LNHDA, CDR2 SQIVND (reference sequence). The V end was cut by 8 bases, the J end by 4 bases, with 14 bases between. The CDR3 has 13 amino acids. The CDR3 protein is CASHGQTSYGYTF. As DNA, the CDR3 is TGTGCCAGTCACGGACAGACTTCCTATGGCTACACCTTC.

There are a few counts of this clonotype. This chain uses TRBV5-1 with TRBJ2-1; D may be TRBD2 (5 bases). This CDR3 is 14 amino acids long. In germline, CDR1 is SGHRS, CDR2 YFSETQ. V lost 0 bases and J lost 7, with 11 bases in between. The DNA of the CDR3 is TGCGCCAGCAGCTTGGGGTGGGAGCGGAATGAGCAGTTCTTC. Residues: CASSLGWERNEQFF.

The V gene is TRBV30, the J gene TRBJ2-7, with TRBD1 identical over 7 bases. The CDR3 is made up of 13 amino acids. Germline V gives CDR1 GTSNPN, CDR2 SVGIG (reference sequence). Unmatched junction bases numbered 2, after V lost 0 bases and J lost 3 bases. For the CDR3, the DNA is TGTGCCTGGAGTGTGACAGGGTTCTACGAGCAGTACTTC. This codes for CAWSVTGFYEQYF.

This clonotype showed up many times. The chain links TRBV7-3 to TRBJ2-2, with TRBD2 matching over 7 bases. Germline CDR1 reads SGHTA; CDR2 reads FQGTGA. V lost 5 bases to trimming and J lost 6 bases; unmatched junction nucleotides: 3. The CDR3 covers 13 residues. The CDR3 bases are TGTGCCAGCAGCCGCCGGGAGGCCGGGGAGCTGTTTTTT. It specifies CASSRREAGELFF.

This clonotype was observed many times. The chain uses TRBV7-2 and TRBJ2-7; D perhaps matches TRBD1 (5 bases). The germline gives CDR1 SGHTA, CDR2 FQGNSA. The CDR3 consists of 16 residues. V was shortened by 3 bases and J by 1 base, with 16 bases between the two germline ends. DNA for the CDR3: TGTGCCAGCAGCTTCGCGACCGTGGGGCTTTCCTACGAGCAGTACTTC. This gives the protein CASSFATVGLSYEQYF.

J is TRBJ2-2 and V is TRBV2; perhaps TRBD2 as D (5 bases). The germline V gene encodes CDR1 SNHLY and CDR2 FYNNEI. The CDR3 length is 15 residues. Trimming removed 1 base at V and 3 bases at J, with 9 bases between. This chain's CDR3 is CASSEGEYYTGELFF. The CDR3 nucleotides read TGTGCCAGCAGTGAAGGGGAGTACTACACCGGGGAGCTGTTTTTT.

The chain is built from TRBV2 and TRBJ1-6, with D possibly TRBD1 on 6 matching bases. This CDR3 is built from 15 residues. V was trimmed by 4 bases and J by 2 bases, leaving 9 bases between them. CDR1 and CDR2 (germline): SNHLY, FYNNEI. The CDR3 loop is CASSVGDTYNSPLHF. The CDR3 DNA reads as TGTGCCAGCAGTGTTGGGGACACCTATAATTCACCCCTCCACTTT.

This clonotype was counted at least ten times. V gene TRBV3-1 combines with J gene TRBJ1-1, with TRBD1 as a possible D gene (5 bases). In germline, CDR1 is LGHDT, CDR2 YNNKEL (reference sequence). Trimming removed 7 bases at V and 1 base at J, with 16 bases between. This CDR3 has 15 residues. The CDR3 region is CASTPGGVRNTEAFF. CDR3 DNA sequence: TGTGCCAGCACCCCGGGAGGGGTCCGGAACACTGAAGCTTTCTTT. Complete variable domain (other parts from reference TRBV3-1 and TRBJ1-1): DTAVSQTPKYLVTQMGNDKSIKCEQNLGHDTMYWYKQDSKKFLKIMFSYNNKELIINETVPNRFSPKSPDKAHLNLHINSLELGDSAVYFCASTPGGVRNTEAFFGQGTRLTVV.

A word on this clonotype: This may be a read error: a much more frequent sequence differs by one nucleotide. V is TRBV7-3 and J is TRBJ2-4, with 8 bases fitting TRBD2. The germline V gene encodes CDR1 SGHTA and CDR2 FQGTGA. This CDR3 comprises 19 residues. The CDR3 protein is CARSLGSGGLRDGGNIQYF. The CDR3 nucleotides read TGTGCCCGCAGCTTGGGATCGGGAGGGCTTCGAGATGGGGGGAACATTCAGTACTTC.

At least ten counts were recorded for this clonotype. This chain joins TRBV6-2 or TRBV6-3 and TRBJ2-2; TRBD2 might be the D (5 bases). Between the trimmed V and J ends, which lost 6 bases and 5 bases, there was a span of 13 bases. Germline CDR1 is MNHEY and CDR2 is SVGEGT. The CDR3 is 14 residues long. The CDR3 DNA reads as TGTGCCAGCAGCGACTCTAGCAGGACCGGGGAGCTGTTTTTT. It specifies CASSDSSRTGELFF.

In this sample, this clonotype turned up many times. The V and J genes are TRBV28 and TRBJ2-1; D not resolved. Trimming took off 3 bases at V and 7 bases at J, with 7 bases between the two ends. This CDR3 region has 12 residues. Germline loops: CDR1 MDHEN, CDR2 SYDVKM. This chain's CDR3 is CASSFRANEQFF. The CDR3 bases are TGTGCCAGCAGTTTCCGCGCGAATGAGCAGTTCTTC. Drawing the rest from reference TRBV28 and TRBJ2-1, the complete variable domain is DVKVTQSSRYLVKRTGEKVFLECVQDMDHENMFWYRQDPGLGLRLIYFSYDVKMKEKGDIPEGYSVSREKKERFSLILESASTNQTSMYLCASSFRANEQFFGPGTRLTVL.

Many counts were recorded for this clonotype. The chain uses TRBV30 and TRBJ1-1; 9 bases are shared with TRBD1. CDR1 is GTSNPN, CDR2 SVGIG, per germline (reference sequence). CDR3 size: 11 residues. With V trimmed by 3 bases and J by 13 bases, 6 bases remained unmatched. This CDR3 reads CAWRGTGYNFF. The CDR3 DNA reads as TGTGCCTGGAGGGGGACAGGGTACAATTTCTTT.

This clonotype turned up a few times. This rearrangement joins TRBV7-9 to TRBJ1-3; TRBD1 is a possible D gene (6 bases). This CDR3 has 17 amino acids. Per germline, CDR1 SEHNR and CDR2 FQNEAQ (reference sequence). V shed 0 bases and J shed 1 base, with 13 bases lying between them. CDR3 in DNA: TGTGCCAGCAGCTTAGCTCAAGGGGGGTTTTCTGGAAACACCATATATTTT. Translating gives CASSLAQGGFSGNTIYF.

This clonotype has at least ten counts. In DNA form, the CDR3 reads TGTGCCAGCAGCGCCCGACTAGCGGGAGCGTCCAATGAGCAGTTCTTC. This codes for CASSARLAGASNEQFF. The chain joins TRBV9 to TRBJ2-1; 12 nucleotides agree with TRBD2. From germline, CDR1 is SGDLS and CDR2 YYNGEE. V shed 3 bases and J 6 bases; nucleotides not matched to a gene: 7. The CDR3 runs to 16 residues. Full variable domain (remainder filled in from reference TRBV9 and TRBJ2-1): DSGVTQTPKHLITATGQRVTLRCSPRSGDLSVYWYQQSLDQGLQFLIQYYNGEERAKGNILERFSAQQFPDLHSELNLSSLELGDSALYFCASSARLAGASNEQFFGPGTRLTVL.